This passage covers 2 T cell receptor beta chains from one sample sequenced in a study of graft-versus-host responses after intestinal transplantation. No antigen has been identified for these receptors. Profiled with immunoSEQ multiplex PCR; TCRdb holds only in-frame clones, not every one. Of some 130,000 clones detected, 95% appear once; the ten largest clones hold more than 2.5%. The sequences come from unstimulated CD8+ T cells sorted from spleen or lymph node cells, collected before intestinal transplant. The origin of the receptors is a human donor who received an intestinal transplant.

The chain couples TRBV11-2 to TRBJ2-1; perhaps TRBD2 as D (5 bases). CDR1 is SGHAT, CDR2 FQNNGV, per germline. This CDR3 contains 16 residues. The V and J ends lost 1 base and 2 bases respectively, with 12 bases between them. CDR3 sequence (DNA): TGTGCCAGCAGCTTAGGTCCGGACTCAACCTACAATGAGCAGTTCTTC. This codes for CASSLGPDSTYNEQFF.

The V call is TRBV4-1, the J call TRBJ2-1; 9 bases agree with TRBD2. Germline CDR1 MGHRA, CDR2 YSYEKL. This CDR3 spans 16 amino acids. With 2 bases clipped from V and 10 bases from J, the junction kept 12 bases outside the gene matches. The CDR3 nucleotides are TGCGCCAGCAGCCAACTCGAAAGCGGGAGGTATTGGGAGCAGTTCTTC. Protein product: CASSQLESGRYWEQFF.